These T cell receptor beta chains were read from a single sample in a study of vaccination and CD4 T cells after COVID-19. TCRdb redid the calling of the PCR reads with MiXCR, one entry per CDR3 protein. The sample records around 15,000 distinct CDR3 sequences, about 63% being singletons. For these receptors, no antigen is known. The sample taken for sequencing was CD4+ T cells from blood, cultured in vitro. The receptors come from a human donor who had recovered from COVID-19. CDR3s leave out the opening cysteine and the closing phenylalanine or tryptophan.

J,V,CDR3
TRBJ1-2,TRBV6-2/TRBV6-3,ASSQTENYGYT
TRBJ2-7,TRBV7-9,ASSLTGDEQY
TRBJ1-6,TRBV30,AWSVLRPGDSPLH
TRBJ2-1,TRBV20-1,SARDLEGSSYNEQF
TRBJ2-3,TRBV20-1,SARDPSRDGDTQY
TRBJ2-7,TRBV27,ASSFIWTGGYEQY
TRBJ2-2,TRBV6-1,ASRATELGELF
TRBJ1-1,TRBV2,ASSQDWSNTEAF
TRBJ1-6,TRBV6-5,ASSYRAGTNSPLH
TRBJ1-1,TRBV29-1,SALTGPRTEAF
TRBJ1-1,TRBV19,ASSIIERNTEAF
TRBJ2-5,TRBV5-1,ASSASGAGETQY
TRBJ2-7,TRBV7-2,ASSFPLGEQY
TRBJ1-5,TRBV20-1,SARRGEQPQH
TRBJ1-5,TRBV18,ASSLLGPPLPQH
TRBJ2-3,TRBV9,ASSVASQDTQY
TRBJ1-2,TRBV20-1,SARLGRLGNYGYT
TRBJ2-2,TRBV7-9,ASSRNRGWTGELF
TRBJ2-5,TRBV7-8,ASSLAGETQY
TRBJ1-1,TRBV6-5,ASSYDRANTEAF
TRBJ2-2,TRBV7-9,ASSLRRANTGELF
TRBJ2-1,TRBV7-2,ASSVSRGSIYEF
TRBJ1-5,TRBV19,ASSIWSNQPQH
TRBJ2-1,TRBV29-1,SVDAGAWDEQF
TRBJ2-3,TRBV19,ASSIRGLTDTQY
TRBJ2-2,TRBV7-2,ASSEGLAFSTGELF
TRBJ2-7,TRBV7-8,ASSLILGGDEQY
TRBJ2-6,TRBV19,ASKRVTGTNVLT
TRBJ1-2,TRBV27,ASSLNGGTNYGYT
TRBJ1-1,TRBV24-1,ATSPGGKNTEAF
TRBJ1-1,TRBV5-1,ASSWTGGFDTEAF
TRBJ2-7,TRBV20-1,SARGLGQGYEQY
TRBJ2-2,TRBV6-2/TRBV6-3,ASYIRDRIYTGELF
TRBJ2-1,TRBV10-3,AISEPGTGNEQF
TRBJ1-6,TRBV7-9,ASSVNRVGNSPLH
TRBJ2-7,TRBV12-3/TRBV12-4,ASSFPALVPKEY
TRBJ1-5,TRBV10-1,ASSESRQASNQPQH
TRBJ1-5,TRBV7-9,ASSSQGGGNQPQH
TRBJ1-1,TRBV6-1,ASRRTTINTEAF
TRBJ1-5,TRBV14,ASSPFGQPQH
TRBJ1-2,TRBV2,ASSERVGFYGYT
TRBJ1-6,TRBV6-1,ASGLGLGNSPLH
TRBJ2-7,TRBV20-1,SAIKELSSYEQY
TRBJ2-5,TRBV10-2,ASSLTGTSDETQY
TRBJ2-5,TRBV5-1,ASGGSPQGLQETQY
TRBJ1-2,TRBV19,ASHPPVLGARGYT
TRBJ2-3,TRBV7-9,ASSSSGTITDTQY
TRBJ2-5,TRBV2,ASSPVIGGETQY
TRBJ1-2,TRBV24-1,ATSGSGTRGGYT
TRBJ2-7,TRBV21-1,ASSPGQSYEQY
TRBJ1-2,TRBV6-1,ASSPPGAGYGYT
TRBJ1-6,TRBV6-1,ASRGVSSYNSPLH
TRBJ1-1,TRBV2,ASRGGRRGTEAF
TRBJ1-6,TRBV28,ASSSGTGSYNSPLH
TRBJ2-3,TRBV28,ASTSGGSGPDTQY